This TCR beta chain is drawn from a study of T cell clonotyping in hematopoietic cell transplantation. Study findings and constraints: Recipient TCR diversity dropped after transplant; expanded clonotypes rose from day 30 to 180.

In the case of this clone: The antigen is not known.

Trimming shortened V by 1 base and J by 10 bases, and 8 bases separated the two germline ends. Germline values: CDR1 SGHTA, CDR2 FQGNSA. The CDR3 loop spans 13 amino acids. Sequencing was performed with immunoSEQ multiplex PCR; in TCRdb, only in-frame clones are kept and a portion is missing. The sample consists of some 11,000 clones, about 47% of them appearing once. The V and J genes are TRBV7-2 and TRBJ1-6, with D uncertain. This receptor was identified in a male patient aged 50 to 59 who had an allogeneic stem cell transplant from an unrelated donor, so the T cells may come from the graft donor. Some clones in this sample may be carry-over from other donors' samples. The material was PBMCs, obtained 30 days after allogeneic stem cell transplant. CDR3 in amino acids: CASSLDGVSPLHF. DNA of the CDR3: TGTGCCAGCAGCTTAGATGGGGTGTCACCCCTCCACTTT.